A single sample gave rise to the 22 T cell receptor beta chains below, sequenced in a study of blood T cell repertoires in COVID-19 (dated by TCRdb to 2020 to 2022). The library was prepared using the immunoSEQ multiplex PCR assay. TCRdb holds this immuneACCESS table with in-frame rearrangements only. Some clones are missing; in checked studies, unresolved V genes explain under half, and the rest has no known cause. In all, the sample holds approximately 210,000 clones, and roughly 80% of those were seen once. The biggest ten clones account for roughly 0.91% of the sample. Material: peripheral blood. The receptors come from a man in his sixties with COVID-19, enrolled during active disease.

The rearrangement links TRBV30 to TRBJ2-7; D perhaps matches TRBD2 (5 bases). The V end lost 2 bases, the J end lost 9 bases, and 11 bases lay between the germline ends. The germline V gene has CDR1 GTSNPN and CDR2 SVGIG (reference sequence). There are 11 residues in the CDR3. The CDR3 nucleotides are TGTGCCTGGAGTAGCGTTGAGGGGCAGTACTTC. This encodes CAWSSVEGQYF.

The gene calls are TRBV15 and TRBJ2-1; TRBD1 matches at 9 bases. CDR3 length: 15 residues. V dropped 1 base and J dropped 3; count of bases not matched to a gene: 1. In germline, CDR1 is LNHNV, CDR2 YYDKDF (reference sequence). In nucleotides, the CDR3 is TGTGCCACCAGCAGAGGACAGGGGGGCTACAATGAGCAGTTCTTC. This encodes CATSRGQGGYNEQFF.

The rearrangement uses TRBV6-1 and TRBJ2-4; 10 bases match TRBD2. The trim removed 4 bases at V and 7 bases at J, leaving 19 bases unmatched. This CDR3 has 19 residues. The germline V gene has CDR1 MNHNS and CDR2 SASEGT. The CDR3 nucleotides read TGTGCCAGCAGTGCCGCTACGCTAGCGGGAGTAGAGGCTCGGAACATTCAGTACTTC. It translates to CASSAATLAGVEARNIQYF.

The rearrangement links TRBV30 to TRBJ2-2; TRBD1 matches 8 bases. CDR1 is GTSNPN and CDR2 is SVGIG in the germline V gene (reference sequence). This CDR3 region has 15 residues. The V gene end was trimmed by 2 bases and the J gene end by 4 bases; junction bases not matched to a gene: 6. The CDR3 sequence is CAWSRDRGVTGELFF. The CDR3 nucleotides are TGTGCCTGGAGTCGTGACAGGGGAGTCACCGGGGAGCTGTTTTTT.

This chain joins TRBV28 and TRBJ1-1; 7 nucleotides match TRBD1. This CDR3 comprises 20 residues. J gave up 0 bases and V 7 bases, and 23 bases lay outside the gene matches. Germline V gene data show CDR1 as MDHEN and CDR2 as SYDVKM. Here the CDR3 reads CASTPPAGQFLSFMNTEAFF. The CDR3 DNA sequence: TGTGCCAGCACCCCCCCCGCGGGACAGTTTCTGAGCTTCATGAACACTGAAGCTTTCTTT.

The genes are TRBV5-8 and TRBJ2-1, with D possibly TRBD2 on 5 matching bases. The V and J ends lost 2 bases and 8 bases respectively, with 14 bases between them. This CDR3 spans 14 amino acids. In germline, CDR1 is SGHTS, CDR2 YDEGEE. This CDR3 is CASSFRGHDDEQFF. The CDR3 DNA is TGTGCCAGCAGCTTCAGAGGGCATGACGATGAGCAGTTCTTC.

CDR3 nucleotide sequence: TGCGCCAGCAGCTTGGTTGGGACAGGGGGCACTTTTTCCTACAATGAGCAGTTCTTC. Translated: CASSLVGTGGTFSYNEQFF. The rearrangement joins TRBV5-1 to TRBJ2-1; 12 nucleotides align to TRBD1. CDR1 and CDR2 from the germline V gene are SGHRS and YFSETQ. The CDR3 covers 19 residues. Trimming took 0 bases from V and 1 from J; bases not matched to a gene: 8. Full variable domain (missing parts from reference TRBV5-1 and TRBJ2-1): KAGVTQTPRYLIKTRGQQVTLSCSPISGHRSVSWYQQTPGQGLQFLFEYFSETQRNKGNFPGRFSGRQFSNSRSEMNVSTLELGDSALYLCASSLVGTGGTFSYNEQFFGPGTRLTVL.

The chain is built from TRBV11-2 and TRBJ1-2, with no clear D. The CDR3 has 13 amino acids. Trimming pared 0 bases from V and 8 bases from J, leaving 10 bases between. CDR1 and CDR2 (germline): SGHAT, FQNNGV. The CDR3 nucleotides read TGTGCCAGCAGCTTAGATGGAGGGAGCGGCTACACCTTC. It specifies CASSLDGGSGYTF. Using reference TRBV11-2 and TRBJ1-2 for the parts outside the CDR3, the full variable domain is EAGVAQSPRYKIIEKRQSVAFWCNPISGHATLYWYQQILGQGPKLLIQFQNNGVVDDSQLPKDRFSAERLKGVDSTLKIQPAKLEDSAVYLCASSLDGGSGYTFGSGTRLTVV.

This chain's CDR3 is CATSRDGTEAKYF. In DNA, the CDR3 is TGTGCCACCAGCAGAGATGGGACAGAGGCCAAGTACTTC. The V call is TRBV15, the J call TRBJ2-4; 7 nucleotides match TRBD1. V dropped 0 bases and J dropped 14; count of bases not matched to a gene: 7. The germline V gene encodes CDR1 LNHNV and CDR2 YYDKDF (reference sequence). The CDR3 is 13 residues long.

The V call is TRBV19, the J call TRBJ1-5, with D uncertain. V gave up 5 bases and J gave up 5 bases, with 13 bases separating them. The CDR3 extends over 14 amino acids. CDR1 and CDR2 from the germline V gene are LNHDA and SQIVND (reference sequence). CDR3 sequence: CASSPPRRDQPQHF. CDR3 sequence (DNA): TGTGCCAGTAGTCCCCCCCGCCGGGATCAGCCCCAGCATTTT.

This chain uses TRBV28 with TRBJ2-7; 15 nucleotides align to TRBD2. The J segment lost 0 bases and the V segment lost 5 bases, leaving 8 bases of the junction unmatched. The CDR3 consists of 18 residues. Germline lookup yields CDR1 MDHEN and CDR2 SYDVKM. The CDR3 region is CASSGQGLAGGNSYEQYF. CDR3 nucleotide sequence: TGTGCCAGCAGTGGACAGGGACTAGCGGGAGGAAACTCCTACGAGCAGTACTTC.

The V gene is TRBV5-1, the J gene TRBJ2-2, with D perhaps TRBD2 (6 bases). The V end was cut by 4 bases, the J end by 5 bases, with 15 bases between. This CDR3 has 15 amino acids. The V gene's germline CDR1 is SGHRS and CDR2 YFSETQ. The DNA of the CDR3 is TGCGCCAGCAGCATGACGGTAGCGGAGACCGGGGAGCTGTTTTTT. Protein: CASSMTVAETGELFF.

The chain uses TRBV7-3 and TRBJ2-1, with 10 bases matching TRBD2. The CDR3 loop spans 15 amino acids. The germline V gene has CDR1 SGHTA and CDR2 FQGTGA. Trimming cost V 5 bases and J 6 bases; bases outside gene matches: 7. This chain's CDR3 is CASSPLAGVGNEQFF. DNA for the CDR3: TGTGCCAGCAGCCCCCTAGCGGGAGTCGGCAATGAGCAGTTCTTC.

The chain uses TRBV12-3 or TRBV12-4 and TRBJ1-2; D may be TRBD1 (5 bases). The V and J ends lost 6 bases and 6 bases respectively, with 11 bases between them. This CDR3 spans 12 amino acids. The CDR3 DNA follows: TGTGCCAGCAGGCCCAGGGCGGATGGCTACACCTTC. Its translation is CASRPRADGYTF.

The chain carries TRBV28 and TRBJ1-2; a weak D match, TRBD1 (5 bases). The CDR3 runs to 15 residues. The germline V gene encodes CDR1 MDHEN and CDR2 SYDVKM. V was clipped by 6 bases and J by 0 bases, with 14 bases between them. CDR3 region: CASRPGTRANYGYTF. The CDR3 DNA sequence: TGTGCCAGCAGGCCAGGGACTCGAGCTAACTATGGCTACACCTTC.

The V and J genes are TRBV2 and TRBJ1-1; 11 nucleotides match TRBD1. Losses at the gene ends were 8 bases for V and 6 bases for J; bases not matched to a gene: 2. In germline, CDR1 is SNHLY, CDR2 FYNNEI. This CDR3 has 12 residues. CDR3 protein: CASGQGASEAFF. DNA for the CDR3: TGTGCCAGCGGACAGGGGGCGTCTGAAGCTTTCTTT. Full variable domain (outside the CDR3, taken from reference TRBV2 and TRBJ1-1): EPEVTQTPSHQVTQMGQEVILRCVPISNHLYFYWYRQILGQKVEFLVSFYNNEISEKSEIFDDQFSVERPDGSNFTLKIRSTKLEDSAMYFCASGQGASEAFFGQGTRLTVV.

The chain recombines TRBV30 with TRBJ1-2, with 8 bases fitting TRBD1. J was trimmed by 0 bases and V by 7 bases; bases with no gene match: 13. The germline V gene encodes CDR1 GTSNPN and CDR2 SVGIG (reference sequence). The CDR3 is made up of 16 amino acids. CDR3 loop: CAYAQGGRGTNYGYTF. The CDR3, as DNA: TGTGCCTACGCACAGGGGGGGCGGGGGACTAACTATGGCTACACCTTC. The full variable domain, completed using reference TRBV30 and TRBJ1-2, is SQTIHQWPATLVQPVGSPLSLECTVEGTSNPNLYWYRQAAGRGLQLLFYSVGIGQISSEVPQNLSASRPQDRQFILSSKKLLLSDSGFYLCAYAQGGRGTNYGYTFGSGTRLTVV.

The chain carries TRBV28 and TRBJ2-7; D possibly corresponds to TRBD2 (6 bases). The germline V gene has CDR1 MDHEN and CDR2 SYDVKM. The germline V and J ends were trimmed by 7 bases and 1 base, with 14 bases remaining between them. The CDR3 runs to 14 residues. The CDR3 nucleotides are TGTGCCAGCATCACTATAGGGAGGTCCTACGAGCAGTACTTC. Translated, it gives CASITIGRSYEQYF. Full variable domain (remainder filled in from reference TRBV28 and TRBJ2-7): DVKVTQSSRYLVKRTGEKVFLECVQDMDHENMFWYRQDPGLGLRLIYFSYDVKMKEKGDIPEGYSVSREKKERFSLILESASTNQTSMYLCASITIGRSYEQYFGPGTRLTVT.

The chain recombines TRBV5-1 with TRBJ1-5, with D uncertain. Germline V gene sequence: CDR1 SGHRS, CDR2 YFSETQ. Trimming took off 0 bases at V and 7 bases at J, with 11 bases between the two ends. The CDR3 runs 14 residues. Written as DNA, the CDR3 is TGCGCCAGCAGCTTGGAAGCCCCCGGGCAGCCCCAGCATTTT. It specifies CASSLEAPGQPQHF.

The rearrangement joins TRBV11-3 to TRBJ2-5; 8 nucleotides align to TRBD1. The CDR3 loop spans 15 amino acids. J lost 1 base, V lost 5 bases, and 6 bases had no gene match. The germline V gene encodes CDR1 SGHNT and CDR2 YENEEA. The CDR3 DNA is TGTGCCAGCAGCGAGACAGGGGAAGGCCAAGAGACCCAGTACTTC. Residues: CASSETGEGQETQYF.

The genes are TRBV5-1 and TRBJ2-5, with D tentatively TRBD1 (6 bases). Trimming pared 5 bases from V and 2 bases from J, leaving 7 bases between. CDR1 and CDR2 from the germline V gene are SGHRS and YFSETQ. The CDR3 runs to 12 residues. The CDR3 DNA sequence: TGCGCCAGCAGTCAGGGGCAAGAGACCCAGTACTTC. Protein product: CASSQGQETQYF.

CDR3 in amino acids: CASSLEGRGNQPQHF. Written as DNA, the CDR3 is TGTGCCAGCAGCTTAGAAGGACGGGGAAATCAGCCCCAGCATTTT. The rearrangement links TRBV7-9 to TRBJ1-5, with D uncertain. Trimming took 1 base from V and 4 from J, leaving 11 bases between them. The germline V gene has CDR1 SEHNR and CDR2 FQNEAQ (reference sequence). The CDR3 extends over 15 amino acids.